The 13 T cell receptor beta chains presented below share a single source sample, sequenced in a study of patients and donors after allogeneic stem cell transplantation. TCRdb used MiXCR to reprocess the RT-PCR reads, holding one entry per CDR3 protein. The sample includes more than 850,000 distinct CDR3 sequences, more than 15% seen only once; the top ten take 6%. Material for sequencing was blood, either unsorted or a sorted T cell fraction (not recorded which). These receptors were obtained from a human donor who was either an allogeneic HSCT recipient or a stem cell or donor lymphocyte infusion donor (not recorded which). It is not recorded whose cells these are; they may come from a transplant donor.

The chain combines TRBV6-5 with TRBJ2-5; 8 bases agree with TRBD2. V trimming: 2 bases; J trimming: 5 bases; junction bases outside the gene matches: 7. The CDR3 extends over 15 amino acids. Germline V gene lookup returns CDR1 MNHEY and CDR2 SVGAGI. The CDR3: CASSYGAGVWETQYF. The CDR3 region has the DNA TGTGCCAGCAGTTACGGAGCGGGAGTGTGGGAGACCCAGTACTTC.

The chain is built from TRBV7-3 and TRBJ2-3, with a possible D match to TRBD2 (5 bases). The CDR3 contains 18 residues. Germline V lookup: CDR1 SGHTA, CDR2 FQGTGA. The V end lost 6 bases, the J end lost 3 bases, and 25 bases lay between the germline ends. In nucleotides, the CDR3 is TGTGCCAGCAGTCCAAAGGGCAAGAGGGAATACGCTACAGATACGCAGTATTTT. This gives the protein CASSPKGKREYATDTQYF.

This clonotype has only a few counts. The gene calls are TRBV27 and TRBJ2-2, with 8 bases that match TRBD1. The CDR3 is 14 amino acids. V was clipped by 8 bases and J by 7 bases; unmatched bases: 9. Germline CDR1 MNHEY, CDR2 SMNVEV (reference sequence). CDR3 in amino acids: CASGQDRVVGELFF. Written as DNA, the CDR3 is TGTGCCAGCGGCCAGGACAGGGTCGTCGGGGAGCTGTTTTTT.

This clonotype was observed at least ten times. The chain recombines TRBV12-3 or TRBV12-4 with TRBJ2-7, with 7 bases identical to TRBD1. The CDR3 is 15 amino acids. The trim removed 6 bases at V and 2 bases at J, leaving 10 bases unmatched. Here the CDR3 reads CASSPGQAHAYEQYF. CDR3 DNA: TGTGCCAGCAGCCCCGGACAGGCCCACGCCTACGAGCAGTACTTC.

This clonotype was detected a few times. The chain combines TRBV24-1 with TRBJ2-1, with unresolved D. With 0 bases removed from V and 7 bases from J, the gap between germline ends came to 9 bases. CDR1 is KGHDR, CDR2 SFDVKD, per germline. There are 14 residues in the CDR3. CDR3 in amino acids: CATSDLKLRNEQFF. CDR3 sequence (DNA): TGTGCCACCAGTGATTTGAAGTTAAGAAATGAGCAGTTCTTC.

The table lists this clonotype with a few counts. The genes are TRBV20-1 and TRBJ2-7; 10 nucleotides line up with TRBD1. J gave up 6 bases and V 0 bases, and 11 bases lay outside the gene matches. Germline V lookup: CDR1 DFQATT, CDR2 SNEGSKA (reference sequence). CDR3 length: 16 amino acids. CDR3 loop: CSAREEEGQGKSEQYF. The CDR3 DNA reads TGCAGTGCTAGAGAAGAGGAGGGACAGGGGAAGAGCGAGCAGTACTTC.

The chain employs TRBV6-1 and TRBJ1-5; a possible D gene is TRBD1 (6 bases). In germline, CDR1 is MNHNS, CDR2 SASEGT. The CDR3 loop spans 11 amino acids. CDR3 DNA: TGTGCTAGGGGGGAGAATCAGCCCCAGCATTTT. Translation gives CARGENQPQHF.

This clonotype was seen more than once but under ten times. This chain connects TRBV18 to TRBJ2-7; possible D gene TRBD2, 5 bases. The CDR3 runs to 14 residues. Deletions cut 1 base from V and 2 bases from J, with 9 bases between. CDR1 is KGHSH and CDR2 is LQKENI in the germline V gene. In DNA form, the CDR3 reads TGTGCCAGCTCACCACTCGGACTGACCTACGAGCAGTACTTC. Translated: CASSPLGLTYEQYF. The whole variable domain, filled in from reference TRBV18 and TRBJ2-7, reads NAGVMQNPRHLVRRRGQEARLRCSPMKGHSHVYWYRQLPEEGLKFMVYLQKENIIDESGMPKERFSAEFPKEGPSILRIQQVVRGDSAAYFCASSPLGLTYEQYFGPGTRLTVT.

The chain employs TRBV12-3 or TRBV12-4 and TRBJ2-3, with 8 bases matching TRBD2. The CDR3 loop spans 14 amino acids. V shed 11 bases, J shed 1 base, and the junction held 8 bases outside the gene matches. DNA for the CDR3: TGTGCCGTCTCGGTGCGGGGGGGCACAGATACGCAGTATTTT. This translates into CAVSVRGGTDTQYF.

This chain uses TRBV10-3 with TRBJ2-1; the match to TRBD2 covers 10 bases. The ends lost 6 bases at V and 2 bases at J; junction bases unmatched: 10. The V gene's germline CDR1 is ENHRY and CDR2 SYGVKD. The CDR3 contains 17 residues. CDR3 sequence (DNA): TGTGCCATCAGACCCAGCGGGGGGGCAAGGGCCTACAATGAGCAGTTCTTC. Its translation: CAIRPSGGARAYNEQFF.

This CDR3 reads CASSPRGGSFTEAFF. CDR3 in DNA: TGTGCCAGCAGCCCTAGGGGGGGCTCGTTCACTGAAGCTTTCTTT. The rearrangement joins TRBV27 to TRBJ1-1, with TRBD1 as a possible D gene (6 bases). Germline V lookup: CDR1 MNHEY, CDR2 SMNVEV (reference sequence). Trimming took 6 bases from V and 4 from J, leaving 18 bases between them. CDR3 length equals 15 residues.

This clonotype was picked up a small number of times. The V call is TRBV5-1, the J call TRBJ2-1; 10 bases fit TRBD2. The CDR3 is 16 amino acids. Trimming cost V 0 bases and J 7 bases; bases outside gene matches: 7. Germline-derived CDR1 and CDR2 are SGHRS and YFSETQ. The CDR3 region is CASSLDGAGGRNEQFF. The CDR3 coding sequence is TGCGCCAGCAGCTTGGATGGAGCGGGGGGGCGGAATGAGCAGTTCTTC.

The V and J genes are TRBV20-1 and TRBJ2-3, with D possibly called TRBD1 or TRBD2 (5 bases each). The CDR3 covers 15 residues. The V gene's germline CDR1 is DFQATT and CDR2 SNEGSKA (reference sequence). V dropped 6 bases and J dropped 6 bases, with 22 bases sitting between them. The CDR3 is CSALPGSAKWDTQYF. Written as DNA, the CDR3 is TGCAGTGCCCTACCAGGGAGCGCCAAGTGGGATACGCAGTATTTT.